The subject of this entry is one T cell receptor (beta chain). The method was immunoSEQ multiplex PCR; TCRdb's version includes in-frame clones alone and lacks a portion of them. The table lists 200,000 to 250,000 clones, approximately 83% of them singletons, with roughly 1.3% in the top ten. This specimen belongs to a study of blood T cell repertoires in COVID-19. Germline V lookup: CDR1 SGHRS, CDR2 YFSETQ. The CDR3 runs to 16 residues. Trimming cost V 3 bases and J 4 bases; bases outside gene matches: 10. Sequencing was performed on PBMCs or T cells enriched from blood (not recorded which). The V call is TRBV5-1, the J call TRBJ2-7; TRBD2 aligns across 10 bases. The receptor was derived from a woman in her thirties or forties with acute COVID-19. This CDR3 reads CASSSKAGGAVYEQYF. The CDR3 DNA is TGCGCCAGCAGCTCCAAAGCGGGAGGGGCTGTATACGAGCAGTACTTC.